The entry that follows covers one TCR beta chain sequence. Ten or more counts support this clonotype. The antigen this receptor binds is unknown. Base-call qualities are not available, and no considerably larger clone is one nucleotide away. The source of the sample is a study of regulatory T cells in long-lasting Graves disease (dated by TCRdb to the early 2020s). Study-level background: Patients with newly diagnosed Graves' disease had been on antithyroid drugs for under 3 months. Persistent Graves' disease patients were compared with newly diagnosed Graves' disease patients by peripheral blood TCR sequencing and RNA sequencing. The study was conducted in China and was registered as a clinical trial. A total of roughly 35 samples underwent TCR sequencing: around 13 from persistent and around 20 from newly diagnosed Graves' disease patients.

Taken with the paper, the label for time point translates to: newly diagnosed GD, antithyroid drugs for less than 3 months. For both TCR sequencing and RNA sequencing, RNA was extracted from PBMCs in TRIzol. The diagnosis of Graves' disease followed American Thyroid Association guidelines. Patients were recruited from an endocrinology department in Xi'an, China. Each patient gave about 10 milliliters of peripheral blood, collected in an EDTA anticoagulant tube. Ficoll Paque Plus density gradient separation was used to isolate PBMCs, and no additional T cell sorting was done. An Agilent 2100 Bioanalyzer and agarose gel were used to check RNA quality, while a NanoDrop 2000 measured RNA concentration. General study outcomes and caveats: The study examined only peripheral blood because the primary lesion, thyroid tissue, could not be accessed. Lower TCR Shannon entropy and fewer highly expanded clones were observed in persistent Graves' disease patients than in newly diagnosed patients, which suggested clonal expansion. TRBV28, TRBJ1-2 and TRBJ2-5 were preferentially used in persistent disease, while TRBV20-1 and TRBJ2-1 were favored in newly diagnosed disease. Only the TCR beta chain was sequenced and analyzed. The authors acknowledged the small sample size as a limitation that may reduce accuracy. Patients with persistent disease shared more public clonotypes (fewer than 3,000) than newly diagnosed patients did (966).

The germline V gene sets CDR1 to SGHDT and CDR2 to YYEEEE. Trimmed from V: 4 bases; trimmed from J: 3 bases; junction bases lacking a gene match: 5. The CDR3 starts with the cysteine, ends with the phenylalanine, and has 14 residues. Only the CDR3 part of the read is kept: 42 bases, read in frame from the first base. Library method: multiplex PCR. Sequenced on an Illumina HiSeq 4000. TCR beta libraries were built with iRepertoire HTBI primers and Arm-PCR amplification of CDR3 regions. Before sequencing, the PCR products underwent gel purification. In the source study's methods: A total of fewer than 65 TRBV and 14 TRBJ segments were identified across samples and were used for gene usage analysis of CDR3 amino acid clonotypes. COPE and FqMerger were used to merge the filtered high-quality paired reads into contigs. BLAST was used to align contigs to the IMGT TRBV, TRBD and TRBJ reference genes, and CDR3 was defined following IMGT. Highly expanded clones were defined as clonotypes with a frequency above 0.1%. Repertoire diversity was measured by Shannon entropy, and V-J evenness by the Gini coefficient. A clonotype found in more than one individual was treated as public. TCRdb reprocessed the public reads (quality trimming at Q25 with fastp, clone calling with MiXCR) and kept in-frame beta chains. Under each unique CDR3 protein, matching rows form one entry showing the most common genes and DNA. V and J calls and clone size were set by TCRdb, not the authors. This sample lists 400,000 to 500,000 distinct CDR3 sequences; about 15% were detected once. The ten largest clones take up about 11% of the sample.

This same sample was also taken into another study, of T cells in Graves' hyperthyroidism and ophthalmopathy. As described in the second report: A patient counted as having stable Graves' hyperthyroidism if no progression to ophthalmopathy occurred over 18 months of follow-up. Hyperthyroidism patients were newly diagnosed, had a disease duration of under 2 months, and were aged 18 to 65 years. Patients with uncontrolled infections, other autoimmune diseases, pregnancy or lactation were excluded. Diagnoses relied on clinical symptoms, serum thyroxine and TRAb, thyroid ultrasound and orbital computed tomography. For the first round of RT-PCR on the TCR CDR3, the HTBI primer set was used together with the Qiagen OneStep RT-PCR kit. Most expanded thyroid clonotypes (frequency above 0.001) were also found in blood, which suggests that blood repertoires may mirror thyroid immune responses. Ophthalmopathy was separated from stable hyperthyroidism by a 13 V-J signature model, with 87.88% sensitivity and about 81% specificity obtained in cross-validation and 80%/75% obtained in testing. In validation, the model predicted progression to ophthalmopathy with 55% to 71% sensitivity and less than 80% specificity, a median of about 6 months before onset. To identify distinguishing TCR V-J signatures, a discovery cohort of 95 to 100 patients was used, comprising under 45 with Graves' ophthalmopathy and roughly 60 with stable Graves' hyperthyroidism. Prospective prediction of ophthalmopathy was tested in an independent validation cohort consisting of roughly 19 hyperthyroidism patients and 15 or so patients who later progressed to ophthalmopathy. The approximately 90 discovery patients were randomly split 7:3 into training and test sets. Thyroid tissue and blood T-cell repertoires from about six Graves' hyperthyroidism patients were also compared in the study. Following sampling, methimazole starting at 30 mg daily was given to hyperthyroidism patients, and high-dose intravenous methylprednisolone was given to ophthalmopathy patients. The libraries were constructed in a second round of multiplex PCR and then size-selected and purified. Sequencing of the libraries was done on an Illumina HiSeq2000 using paired-end 100 bp reads. Raw data were processed with SOAPnuke, discarding reads with adapters, uncalled bases, mean Phred below 15, or no exact constant-primer or identifier match. COPE v1.2.5 was used to merge the high-quality paired reads, and each unique nucleotide sequence was defined as a clonotype. Clonotypes were aligned to IMGT TRBV, TRBD and TRBJ reference segments using MiTCR v1.1. Analysis was restricted to V-J combinations with a frequency above 0.0001, which covered about 99% of repertoires. The TCS score was defined as F50 (clonal expansion) divided by E x V (chaos), with BLOSUM62-based TCRdist calculated between CDR3 peptides within each V-J. Welch's t-statistics and random forest reduced around 510 V-J features to roughly 13, which were used in a naive Bayes classifier (R e1071). Sample size was not statistically predetermined, and blinding of investigators to group allocation was not performed. The paper reports TCR Vbeta CDR3 sequencing of some 140 peripheral blood samples: under 45 ophthalmopathy, fewer than 85 hyperthyroidism and around 17 progressor patients.

The chain is made from TRBV5-6 and TRBJ2-7; 9 junctional bases match TRBD1. The clonotype was recovered from a woman aged 25 to 45 with Graves disease. Donor details come from another sample of the same person, matched by shared clones. This material consisted of peripheral blood mononuclear cells (PBMCs), taken at new diagnosis, from a patient treated with antithyroid drugs. This receptor has the CDR3 CASSQGTGYYEQYF. At the DNA level, the sequence is TGTGCCAGCAGCCAGGGGACAGGGTACTACGAGCAGTACTTC. Outside the CDR3, residues come from the reference TRBV5-6 and TRBJ2-7 proteins, so the full variable domain is: DAGVTQSPTHLIKTRGQQVTLRCSPKSGHDTVSWYQQALGQGPQFIFQYYEEEERQRGNFPDRFSGHQFPNYSSELNVNALLLGDSALYLCASSQGTGYYEQYFGPGTRLTVT.